What follows describes a single T cell receptor beta chain. What it recognizes is unknown. Combining a sample-barcoded 5' primer with a J-beta primer mix, a second PCR ran for about 7 to 11 cycles. Tagging of each cDNA molecule was performed by a template-switch adaptor with 12 random nucleotides. In TCRdb, the 5' RACE reads were re-called with MiXCR into one record per CDR3 protein. The table has some 900,000 distinct CDR3 sequences, around 46% seen once. The CDR3 is 14 amino acids. Germline lookup yields CDR1 SGHTA and CDR2 FQGNSA. V was trimmed by 5 bases and J by 5 bases, leaving 15 bases between them. These data are taken from a study of blood T cells in healthy people across ages. Study conclusions and caveats: Per million T cells, TCR beta diversity dropped about linearly as age rose.

The specimen was blood. The chain carries TRBV7-2 and TRBJ2-5; D unclear. The TCR comes from a young man in good health. DNA of the CDR3: TGTGCCAGCAGCCCATTTCGGGTGGGGGAGACCCAGTACTTC. Protein product: CASSPFRVGETQYF.